Sequencing of this T cell receptor beta chain was carried out in a study of post-analysis software for immune sequencing data. Study overall: Some patients lacked subtype; others had relapsing-remitting, secondary progressive or progressive-relapsing disease.

As concerns this clonotype: As yet, its antigen is unknown.

V was pared by 3 bases and J by 0 bases, with 11 bases between. CDR3 length: 15 residues. The TCR beta cDNA libraries contained unique molecular identifiers. Between about 1 and 10 million T cells gave rise to some 450,000 cDNA molecules. Using its own MiXCR run on the PCR reads, TCRdb lists one record per CDR3 protein. The sample holds approximately 730,000 distinct CDR3 sequences, 30% seen once. Study conclusions and caveats: Controls showed significantly higher normalized Chao1 diversity than did multiple sclerosis patients. With TRBV5-6, TRBV5-1 and TRBV20-1 included, roughly five TRBV segments were more frequent in patients than in controls.

Sequencing used blood. The TCR was taken from a girl aged 5 to 17 with multiple sclerosis. The J gene is TRBJ2-5, the V gene TRBV12-3 or TRBV12-4; a possible D gene is TRBD2 (6 bases). The DNA for the CDR3 is TGTGCCAGCAGTTTTCGCCGGGACTACCAAGAGACCCAGTACTTC. Its translation is CASSFRRDYQETQYF.